The 10 T cell receptor beta chains listed next were all sequenced from one sample in a study of blood T cell repertoires in COVID-19. Libraries were prepared by immunoSEQ multiplex PCR; TCRdb keeps only in-frame clonotypes and omits some of them. The sample yields 240,000 or so clones, about 86% seen once. Sequencing was done on a sample of PBMCs or T cells enriched from blood (not recorded which). Receptor source: a woman aged 40 to 50 with acute COVID-19.

This chain uses TRBV5-1 with TRBJ2-3; perhaps TRBD1 as D (6 bases). Per the germline V gene, CDR1 is SGHRS and CDR2 is YFSETQ. The CDR3 has 16 amino acids. V lost 1 base, J lost 0 bases, and 12 bases lay in between. The CDR3 loop is CASSLNSGESTDTQYF. In DNA form, the CDR3 reads TGCGCCAGCAGCTTGAACTCAGGGGAAAGCACAGATACGCAGTATTTT.

The CDR3 bases are TGCAGCGTTGACAGGGGCCAAGAGACCCAGTACTTC. Translating gives CSVDRGQETQYF. The V call is TRBV29-1, the J call TRBJ2-5; the D gene is possibly TRBD1 (6 bases). The germline V and J ends were trimmed by 3 bases and 1 base, with 6 bases remaining between them. CDR1 is SQVTM, CDR2 ANQGSEA, per germline. The CDR3 contains 12 residues. The full variable domain, in which reference TRBV29-1 and TRBJ2-5 provide the parts outside the CDR3, is SAVISQKPSRDICQRGTSLTIQCQVDSQVTMMFWYRQQPGQSLTLIATANQGSEATYESGFVIDKFPISRPNLTFSTLTVSNMSPEDSSIYLCSVDRGQETQYFGPGTRLLVL.

The V and J genes are TRBV7-8 and TRBJ1-2; 7 nucleotides agree with TRBD1. V lost 0 bases and J lost 4; bases outside the gene matches: 5. Germline CDR1 is SGHVS and CDR2 is FQNEAQ. The CDR3 runs to 15 residues. In nucleotides, the CDR3 is TGTGCCAGCAGCTTAGCCCCAGGGGGAAGCTATGGCTACACCTTC. Translation: CASSLAPGGSYGYTF.

This sequence joins TRBV6-1 and TRBJ1-1; D uncertain. CDR3 length equals 18 residues. Germline CDR1 reads MNHNS; CDR2 reads SASEGT. The V end was cut by 2 bases, the J end by 7 bases, with 26 bases between. This chain's CDR3 is CASSERLPITPPLREAFF. The DNA for the CDR3 is TGTGCCAGCAGTGAACGACTCCCCATCACACCCCCGTTGCGTGAAGCTTTCTTT.

This rearrangement joins TRBV6-4 to TRBJ1-5; D not resolved. V shed 4 bases and J shed 7 bases, with 14 bases lying between them. Germline V gene data show CDR1 as MRHNA and CDR2 as SNTAGT. This CDR3 has 14 residues. The chain's CDR3 is CASSGTRMGQPQHF. The CDR3 coding sequence is TGTGCCAGCAGTGGAACAAGGATGGGCCAGCCCCAGCATTTT.

This clone has a count of ten or more. The genes are TRBV6-1 and TRBJ2-2, with 8 bases aligning to TRBD2. Germline V lookup: CDR1 MNHNS, CDR2 SASEGT. The junction had 4 bases not matched to a gene; V was cut back by 3 bases and J by 4 bases. The CDR3 totals 15 residues. In nucleotides, the CDR3 is TGTGCCAGCAGTGAGGGTAGCGGGGTCACCGGGGAGCTGTTTTTT. Protein product: CASSEGSGVTGELFF.

The chain couples TRBV19 to TRBJ2-7; D is unresolved. CDR1 and CDR2 (germline): LNHDA, SQIVND (reference sequence). Trimming took 0 bases from V and 4 from J, leaving 10 bases between them. The CDR3 consists of 14 residues. DNA for the CDR3: TGTGCCAGTAGTATAGATTTGGTAACTTACGAGCAGTACTTC. Translated: CASSIDLVTYEQYF.

The chain couples TRBV29-1 to TRBJ1-2; 7 bases are shared with TRBD1. V dropped 7 bases and J dropped 6; count of bases not matched to a gene: 14. Germline V gene data show CDR1 as SQVTM and CDR2 as ANQGSEA. The CDR3 is made up of 14 amino acids. The chain's CDR3 is CSARTGPLGNGYTF. The CDR3 DNA reads TGCAGCGCCCGGACAGGTCCTCTGGGGAATGGCTACACCTTC.

This clone appeared a single time. The J gene is TRBJ2-2, the V gene TRBV2, with TRBD2 as a possible D gene (6 bases). CDR3 length: 17 amino acids. V was cut by 7 bases and J by 7 bases, with 25 bases left in between. Germline V CDR1 and CDR2: SNHLY, FYNNEI. This CDR3 is CASTSSTRLAAIGELFF. CDR3 nucleotide sequence: TGTGCCAGCACAAGCTCAACAAGGTTAGCGGCGATCGGGGAGCTGTTTTTT.

The chain combines TRBV7-9 with TRBJ2-5, with a possible D match to TRBD1 (5 bases). CDR1 is SEHNR and CDR2 is FQNEAQ in the germline V gene (reference sequence). With 0 bases removed from V and 1 base from J, the gap between germline ends came to 12 bases. The CDR3 is made up of 16 amino acids. CDR3 sequence: CASSLAAGSGQETQYF. CDR3 nucleotides: TGTGCCAGCAGCTTAGCGGCAGGGTCCGGCCAAGAGACCCAGTACTTC.